Following are 8 T cell receptor beta chains from one sample sequenced in a study of cytomegalovirus exposure and HLA in healthy donors. PCR primers comprised 60 Vbeta and 13 Jbeta primers. Clones were read by immunoSEQ multiplex PCR, and TCRdb kept only the in-frame ones, dropping some. The table includes around 200,000 clones, just over 75% detected once. Specimen: PBMCs. All receptors come from a man younger than 45 in good health and CMV-seronegative.

This chain connects TRBV5-1 to TRBJ1-1, with TRBD1 identical over 8 bases. Germline CDR1 and CDR2: SGHRS and YFSETQ. The CDR3 totals 17 residues. J gave up 1 base and V 0 bases, and 8 bases lay outside the gene matches. The CDR3 loop reads CASSLAYRGRRNTEAFF. The CDR3 DNA sequence: TGCGCCAGCAGCTTGGCGTACAGGGGGAGGCGGAACACTGAAGCTTTCTTT. Combining the CDR3 with reference TRBV5-1 and TRBJ1-1 gives the whole variable domain KAGVTQTPRYLIKTRGQQVTLSCSPISGHRSVSWYQQTPGQGLQFLFEYFSETQRNKGNFPGRFSGRQFSNSRSEMNVSTLELGDSALYLCASSLAYRGRRNTEAFFGQGTRLTVV.

The chain carries TRBV19 and TRBJ2-4; the match to TRBD2 covers 7 bases. Per the germline V gene, CDR1 is LNHDA and CDR2 is SQIVND (reference sequence). With V trimmed by 0 bases and J by 9 bases, 5 bases remained unmatched. There are 14 residues in the CDR3. The CDR3 reads CASSIDRAGVIQYF. The CDR3 DNA follows: TGTGCCAGTAGTATAGACAGGGCGGGGGTCATTCAGTACTTC.

This chain links TRBV9 with TRBJ2-7; 9 nucleotides agree with TRBD2. The CDR3 sequence is 15 residues long. The trim removed 4 bases at V and 4 bases at J, leaving 9 bases unmatched. Germline V gives CDR1 SGDLS, CDR2 YYNGEE. The DNA for the CDR3 is TGTGCCAGCAGCCCAACAGCGGGAGGCTCGTACGAGCAGTACTTC. Protein: CASSPTAGGSYEQYF.

The gene calls are TRBV5-3 and TRBJ1-2; D remains unclear. TRBV5-3 is flagged as an ORF with uncertain function. The V and J ends lost 0 bases and 14 bases respectively, with 14 bases between them. This CDR3 comprises 12 residues. The DNA for the CDR3 is TGTGCCAGAAGCTTGGCCGAAGACCTGGAGACCTTC. Protein product: CARSLAEDLETF.

This clone was counted a single time. At the DNA level, this CDR3 is encoded by other sequences in the same sample as well. This chain connects TRBV20-1 to TRBJ1-5; no firm D call. The CDR3 is 11 residues long. Germline CDR1 reads DFQATT; CDR2 reads SNEGSKA (reference sequence). V lost 5 bases and J lost 7, with 9 bases in between. CDR3 in amino acids: CSASTGQPQHF. CDR3 in DNA: TGCAGTGCTTCGACCGGGCAGCCCCAGCATTTT.

This chain links TRBV28 with TRBJ1-5; possible D gene TRBD1, 5 bases. CDR1 and CDR2 (germline): MDHEN, SYDVKM. The CDR3 is 15 amino acids. Trimming left V 2 bases short and J 0 bases short, with 8 bases between. CDR3 sequence reads: CASSLGGNSNQPQHF. DNA of the CDR3: TGTGCCAGCAGTTTAGGGGGGAATAGCAATCAGCCCCAGCATTTT. The whole variable domain, remainder taken from reference TRBV28 and TRBJ1-5, is DVKVTQSSRYLVKRTGEKVFLECVQDMDHENMFWYRQDPGLGLRLIYFSYDVKMKEKGDIPEGYSVSREKKERFSLILESASTNQTSMYLCASSLGGNSNQPQHFGDGTRLSIL.

The V call is TRBV5-1, the J call TRBJ1-4; TRBD1 matches 9 bases. Trimming took 5 bases from V and 6 from J; bases not matched to a gene: 5. Germline V gene sequence: CDR1 SGHRS, CDR2 YFSETQ. CDR3 length: 14 amino acids. This CDR3 is CASRNRGRDEKLFF. Written as DNA, the CDR3 is TGCGCCAGCAGGAACAGGGGGCGGGATGAAAAACTGTTTTTT.

The chain combines TRBV4-1 with TRBJ1-2; 9 bases fit TRBD1. The CDR3 spans 14 residues. J was trimmed by 8 bases and V by 4 bases; bases with no gene match: 8. Germline V gene data show CDR1 as MGHRA and CDR2 as YSYEKL. The chain's CDR3 is CASSLPGTGRGYTF. CDR3 bases: TGCGCCAGCAGCCTCCCCGGGACAGGGAGGGGCTACACCTTC.